The 13 T cell receptor beta chains presented below share a single source sample, sequenced in a study of blood T cell repertoires in COVID-19. The repertoire was sequenced with immunoSEQ multiplex PCR; TCRdb's copy has only in-frame clones and lacks some. The repertoire holds roughly 87,000 clones, about 91% seen once, with less than 6.5% in the top ten. The specimen was peripheral blood. The source is a woman of 80 years or more with active COVID-19.

This clone was recorded only once. The chain joins TRBV7-2 to TRBJ2-3; maybe TRBD1 (6 bases). There are 14 residues in the CDR3. Per the germline V gene, CDR1 is SGHTA and CDR2 is FQGNSA. The germline V and J ends were trimmed by 5 bases and 11 bases, with 20 bases remaining between them. This chain's CDR3 is CASSQSRDTARQYF. The CDR3 nucleotides are TGTGCCAGCAGCCAGAGCCGGGACACCGCTCGGCAGTATTTT. Using reference TRBV7-2 and TRBJ2-3 for the parts outside the CDR3, the full variable domain is GAGVSQSPSNKVTEKGKDVELRCDPISGHTALYWYRQSLGQGLEFLIYFQGNSAPDKSGLPSDRFSAERTGGSVSTLTIQRTQQEDSAVYLCASSQSRDTARQYFGPGTRLTVL.

The chain couples TRBV2 to TRBJ2-7, with 8 bases matching TRBD2. The CDR3 spans 11 residues. The germline CDR1 and CDR2 sequences are SNHLY and FYNNEI. V lost 7 bases to trimming and J lost 5 bases; unmatched junction nucleotides: 1. This CDR3 reads CASKLADEQYF. The CDR3, as DNA: TGTGCCAGCAAACTAGCGGACGAGCAGTACTTC.

The table lists this clone with a count of one. V gene TRBV7-2 combines with J gene TRBJ2-5, with 7 bases fitting TRBD2. Germline V gene data show CDR1 as SGHTA and CDR2 as FQGNSA. V was pared by 1 base and J by 2 bases, with 4 bases of the junction left unmatched. This CDR3 spans 15 amino acids. CDR3 DNA sequence: TGTGCCAGCAGCTTAGGGGGGGGGAGACAAGAGACCCAGTACTTC. Translation: CASSLGGGRQETQYF. The complete variable domain, with remaining parts taken from reference TRBV7-2 and TRBJ2-5, reads GAGVSQSPSNKVTEKGKDVELRCDPISGHTALYWYRQSLGQGLEFLIYFQGNSAPDKSGLPSDRFSAERTGGSVSTLTIQRTQQEDSAVYLCASSLGGGRQETQYFGPGTRLLVL.

The rearrangement links TRBV5-5 to TRBJ2-1, with 14 bases that match TRBD2. The length of the CDR3 is 18 residues. V was pared by 4 bases and J by 0 bases, with 6 bases of the junction left unmatched. Germline V gene data show CDR1 as SGHKS and CDR2 as YYEKEE (reference sequence). CDR3 loop: CASSRGLAGVSSYNEQFF. The CDR3 DNA is TGTGCCAGCAGCCGGGGACTAGCGGGAGTGAGCTCCTACAATGAGCAGTTCTTC. The full variable domain, in which reference TRBV5-5 and TRBJ2-1 provide the parts outside the CDR3, is DAGVTQSPTHLIKTRGQQVTLRCSPISGHKSVSWYQQVLGQGPQFIFQYYEKEERGRGNFPDRFSARQFPNYSSELNVNALLLGDSALYLCASSRGLAGVSSYNEQFFGPGTRLTVL.

The V and J genes are TRBV2 and TRBJ1-1; TRBD1 aligns across 10 bases. Per the germline V gene, CDR1 is SNHLY and CDR2 is FYNNEI. Trimming removed 4 bases from V and 12 bases from J; junction bases left unmatched: 5. The CDR3 length is 12 residues. The chain's CDR3 is CASSAGTGVPFF. CDR3 DNA: TGTGCCAGCAGTGCCGGGACAGGGGTTCCTTTCTTT.

J is TRBJ1-2 and V is TRBV2; TRBD1 matches 7 bases. CDR3 length: 13 residues. The ends lost 6 bases at V and 3 bases at J; junction bases unmatched: 4. From germline, CDR1 is SNHLY and CDR2 FYNNEI. DNA of the CDR3: TGTGCCAGCAGGGGACAGAATTACTATGGCTACACCTTC. This encodes CASRGQNYYGYTF.

V is TRBV4-1 and J is TRBJ2-1; a weak D match, TRBD2 (5 bases). Trimming left V 4 bases short and J 7 bases short, with 14 bases between. The CDR3 spans 14 residues. Germline V gene data show CDR1 as MGHRA and CDR2 as YSYEKL. CDR3 sequence reads: CASSPERGWNEQFF. DNA of the CDR3: TGCGCCAGCAGCCCGGAACGGGGTTGGAATGAGCAGTTCTTC.

CDR3 protein: CASSEAVHPNQPQHF. CDR3 in DNA: TGTGCCAGCAGTGAAGCGGTACATCCCAATCAGCCCCAGCATTTT. V usage is TRBV6-1 and J usage is TRBJ1-5; D not certain. This CDR3 spans 15 amino acids. The V end lost 0 bases, the J end lost 3 bases, and 9 bases lay between the germline ends. Germline CDR1 reads MNHNS; CDR2 reads SASEGT.

The V call is TRBV2, the J call TRBJ1-1, with 12 bases aligning to TRBD1. Germline V gene lookup returns CDR1 SNHLY and CDR2 FYNNEI. The V segment lost 6 bases and the J segment 2 bases; nucleotides outside the gene matches: 4. The CDR3 sequence is 15 residues long. The CDR3 nucleotides read TGTGCCAGCAGACCCGGGACAGGGGGCAACACTGAAGCTTTCTTT. Protein: CASRPGTGGNTEAFF.

This clone was observed a single time. This chain links TRBV5-5 with TRBJ2-7, with TRBD1 matching 7 bases. This CDR3 contains 16 residues. With V trimmed by 4 bases and J by 0 bases, 10 bases remained unmatched. CDR1 SGHKS and CDR2 YYEKEE come from the germline V gene (reference sequence). In DNA, the CDR3 is TGTGCCAGCAGCCCAAGGGGGACAGACCTCTCCTACGAGCAGTACTTC. It encodes CASSPRGTDLSYEQYF.

This clone was found once. This chain links TRBV9 with TRBJ1-2, with D tentatively TRBD1 (6 bases). This CDR3 spans 15 amino acids. Trimming pared 0 bases from V and 4 bases from J, leaving 13 bases between. Germline V gene lookup returns CDR1 SGDLS and CDR2 YYNGEE. The CDR3 DNA follows: TGTGCCAGCAGCGTAGATGGGGGCAGTGGCTATGGCTACACCTTC. It yields the protein CASSVDGGSGYGYTF.

The chain uses TRBV7-2 and TRBJ2-7, with 8 positions matching TRBD2. The germline V gene has CDR1 SGHTA and CDR2 FQGNSA. V was pared by 1 base and J by 3 bases, with 14 bases of the junction left unmatched. There are 18 residues in the CDR3. The CDR3, as DNA: TGTGCCAGCAGCTTAGAAGGGCGGGGTAGCGGGATTAGCTACGAGCAGTACTTC. Translating gives CASSLEGRGSGISYEQYF.

The rearrangement links TRBV3-1 (or the pseudogene TRBV3-2) to TRBJ2-7, with D unresolved. The V and J ends lost 0 bases and 1 base respectively, with 10 bases between them. This CDR3 comprises 15 residues. The germline V gene has CDR1 LGHDT and CDR2 YNNKEL (reference sequence). In DNA form, the CDR3 reads TGTGCCAGCAGCCAAGATCTTGGCCCATCCTACGAGCAGTACTTC. Translation gives CASSQDLGPSYEQYF.